Below are 26 T cell receptor beta chains sequenced from a single sample in a study of blood T cell repertoires in COVID-19. Libraries were prepared by immunoSEQ multiplex PCR; TCRdb keeps only in-frame clonotypes and omits some of them. This sample yields 230,000 or so clones, of which 84% are seen a single time; approximately 4.7% belongs to the top ten. Sequences were obtained from peripheral blood. The source is a man in his fifties with active or convalescent COVID-19.

In its sample, this clone was seen once. V is TRBV28 and J is TRBJ1-2, with D unresolved. The CDR3 has 15 residues. V was cut by 7 bases and J by 4 bases, with 19 bases left in between. From germline, CDR1 is MDHEN and CDR2 SYDVKM. In DNA form, the CDR3 reads TGTGCCAGCACCTCACTCCGGGGAGGGAGCTATGGCTACACCTTC. Translated, it gives CASTSLRGGSYGYTF.

The rearrangement links TRBV28 to TRBJ1-3, with TRBD1 as a possible D gene (6 bases). Germline V gene lookup returns CDR1 MDHEN and CDR2 SYDVKM. The CDR3 spans 16 residues. Trimming stripped 4 bases from V and 1 base from J, with 14 bases between. This chain's CDR3 is CASSSVGRGSGNTIYF. Here the CDR3 DNA reads TGTGCCAGCAGTTCCGTGGGCAGGGGATCTGGAAACACCATATATTTT. The full variable domain, in which reference TRBV28 and TRBJ1-3 provide the parts outside the CDR3, is DVKVTQSSRYLVKRTGEKVFLECVQDMDHENMFWYRQDPGLGLRLIYFSYDVKMKEKGDIPEGYSVSREKKERFSLILESASTNQTSMYLCASSSVGRGSGNTIYFGEGSWLTVV.

The genes are TRBV3-1 (or the pseudogene TRBV3-2) and TRBJ2-1; 7 bases are a match to TRBD2. CDR1 and CDR2 from the germline V gene are LGHDT and YNNKEL (reference sequence). J lost 5 bases, V lost 0 bases, and 10 bases had no gene match. This CDR3 contains 17 residues. The CDR3 DNA reads TGTGCCAGCAGCCAAGAGGTTCGGGGGGACCCCAACAATGAGCAGTTCTTC. Amino acid sequence: CASSQEVRGDPNNEQFF.

The chain is built from TRBV6-5 and TRBJ2-1; 8 nucleotides align to TRBD1. The J segment lost 4 bases and the V segment lost 9 bases, leaving 8 bases of the junction unmatched. The germline CDR1 and CDR2 sequences are MNHEY and SVGAGI. This CDR3 is 14 amino acids long. CDR3 in amino acids: CASSGQDFYNEQFF. The CDR3 nucleotides are TGTGCCAGTTCGGGACAGGACTTTTACAATGAGCAGTTCTTC.

Written as DNA, the CDR3 is TGTGCCAGCAGTGCCGGGACAGGGGGCGGGACTGAAGCTTTCTTT. This gives the protein CASSAGTGGGTEAFF. This chain connects TRBV27 to TRBJ1-1; TRBD1 matches 12 bases. CDR1 MNHEY and CDR2 SMNVEV come from the germline V gene (reference sequence). The CDR3 is 15 amino acids. V lost 5 bases, J lost 5 bases, and 6 bases stayed unmatched.

This chain connects TRBV27 to TRBJ2-2; D might be TRBD1 (5 bases). The CDR3 is made up of 15 amino acids. Trimming shortened V by 5 bases and J by 2 bases, and 12 bases separated the two germline ends. Germline V gives CDR1 MNHEY, CDR2 SMNVEV (reference sequence). The CDR3 region is CASSNWGRNTGELFF. In DNA, the CDR3 is TGTGCCAGCAGTAACTGGGGCCGAAACACCGGGGAGCTGTTTTTT.

Notes on this clone: At one of its ends the junction is not consistent with the germline gene, which may arise from a read error. The chain joins TRBV3-1 (or the pseudogene TRBV3-2) to TRBJ2-7; D might be TRBD2 (6 bases). Germline values: CDR1 LGHDT, CDR2 YNNKEL (reference sequence). This CDR3 region has 13 residues. CDR3 amino acids: CASSLRGSSEQYF. The CDR3 coding sequence is TGTGCCAGCAGCCTCCGGGGGTCCTCCGAGCAGTACTTC.

J is TRBJ1-1 and V is TRBV3-1 (or the pseudogene TRBV3-2); D is undetermined. The V end lost 0 bases, the J end lost 8 bases, and 10 bases lay between the germline ends. CDR3 length: 13 amino acids. Per germline, CDR1 LGHDT and CDR2 YNNKEL (reference sequence). CDR3 residues: CASSQDTGWEAFF. As DNA, the CDR3 is TGTGCCAGCAGCCAAGATACGGGTTGGGAAGCTTTCTTT.

This clone showed up just once. The chain employs TRBV4-3 and TRBJ2-3; 10 nucleotides align to TRBD2. Unmatched junction bases numbered 1, after V lost 2 bases and J lost 2 bases. Germline CDR1 is LGHNA and CDR2 is YSLEER. CDR3 length: 15 residues. CDR3 DNA: TGCGCCAGCAGCCAAACTAGCGGGGACACAGATACGCAGTATTTT. Its protein product is CASSQTSGDTDTQYF.

The chain uses TRBV6-4 and TRBJ2-3; 13 nucleotides match TRBD2. The CDR3 contains 17 residues. The ends lost 6 bases at V and 3 bases at J; junction bases unmatched: 9. Per the germline V gene, CDR1 is MRHNA and CDR2 is SNTAGT. The CDR3 nucleotides read TGTGCCAGCAGCCCCCGACTAGCGGGGGGTTTTACAGATACGCAGTATTTT. It codes for CASSPRLAGGFTDTQYF.

In this sample, this clone turned up once. V gene TRBV7-2 combines with J gene TRBJ1-1; TRBD1 is a possible D gene (6 bases). Germline CDR1 SGHTA, CDR2 FQGNSA. V lost 5 bases to trimming and J lost 4 bases, with 14 bases between them. The CDR3 covers 14 residues. CDR3 in amino acids: CASSAGQLVTEAFF. DNA of the CDR3: TGTGCCAGCAGCGCCGGACAGTTGGTCACTGAAGCTTTCTTT. Looking up the rest from reference TRBV7-2 and TRBJ1-1 gives the full variable domain: GAGVSQSPSNKVTEKGKDVELRCDPISGHTALYWYRQSLGQGLEFLIYFQGNSAPDKSGLPSDRFSAERTGGSVSTLTIQRTQQEDSAVYLCASSAGQLVTEAFFGQGTRLTVV.

The chain uses TRBV5-1 and TRBJ2-3; D call uncertain. The CDR3 runs 15 residues. Germline V lookup: CDR1 SGHRS, CDR2 YFSETQ. Trimming shortened V by 4 bases and J by 1 base, and 13 bases separated the two germline ends. Here the CDR3 reads CASSVYPPGTDTQYF. CDR3 bases: TGCGCCAGCAGCGTCTATCCCCCCGGCACAGATACGCAGTATTTT.

The chain carries TRBV2 and TRBJ2-7; D remains ambiguous. The germline V gene has CDR1 SNHLY and CDR2 FYNNEI. The V gene lost 3 bases and the J gene lost 0 bases, with 6 bases spanning the gap. The CDR3 consists of 13 residues. CDR3 sequence reads: CASSDRHSYEQYF. CDR3 coding DNA: TGTGCCAGCAGTGACAGACACTCCTACGAGCAGTACTTC.

This chain joins TRBV27 and TRBJ2-1, with TRBD1 identical over 8 bases. Germline CDR1 is MNHEY and CDR2 is SMNVEV (reference sequence). There are 15 residues in the CDR3. Unmatched junction bases numbered 6, after V lost 5 bases and J lost 3 bases. The CDR3 protein is CASSRQGSYYNEQFF. The CDR3 nucleotides are TGTGCCAGCAGTCGACAGGGGTCCTACTACAATGAGCAGTTCTTC.

V gene TRBV12-5 combines with J gene TRBJ2-1; 9 positions agree with TRBD2. The junction had 8 bases not matched to a gene; V was cut back by 2 bases and J by 3 bases. Germline V lookup: CDR1 LGHNT, CDR2 FRNRAP. CDR3 length: 17 residues. In DNA, the CDR3 is TGTGCTAGTGGTTTGCTCCCAGCGGGGGGATACTACAATGAGCAGTTCTTC. Its translation: CASGLLPAGGYYNEQFF.

The chain has TRBV4-1 and TRBJ1-2; D is uncertain. V was cut by 1 base and J by 4 bases, with 4 bases left in between. The CDR3 is 12 amino acids. Germline V lookup: CDR1 MGHRA, CDR2 YSYEKL. CDR3 residues: CASSQGAYGYTF. DNA for the CDR3: TGCGCCAGCAGCCAAGGAGCCTATGGCTACACCTTC.

The J gene is TRBJ1-6, the V gene TRBV30, with D unresolved. The CDR3 is made up of 13 amino acids. Germline loops: CDR1 GTSNPN, CDR2 SVGIG (reference sequence). The V end lost 0 bases, the J end lost 9 bases, and 9 bases lay between the germline ends. CDR3 sequence: CAWSVRGSSPLHF. The CDR3 DNA sequence: TGTGCCTGGAGTGTACGAGGGAGTTCACCCCTCCACTTT.

The rearrangement uses TRBV6-1 and TRBJ1-1; D may be TRBD1 (5 bases). This CDR3 contains 15 residues. Germline values: CDR1 MNHNS, CDR2 SASEGT. The V end was cut by 2 bases, the J end by 1 base, with 11 bases between. CDR3: CASSERGGANTEAFF. CDR3 sequence (DNA): TGTGCCAGCAGTGAACGGGGGGGTGCGAACACTGAAGCTTTCTTT.

This clone was found once. V and J are TRBV20-1 and TRBJ2-5; 9 bases are shared with TRBD2. From germline, CDR1 is DFQATT and CDR2 SNEGSKA (reference sequence). V lost 3 bases to trimming and J lost 2 bases; unmatched junction nucleotides: 4. This CDR3 region has 14 residues. The CDR3 sequence: CSASRAGGQETQYF. DNA of the CDR3: TGCAGTGCTAGTAGGGCGGGGGGGCAAGAGACCCAGTACTTC.

J is TRBJ2-7 and V is TRBV6-1; 7 bases map to TRBD2. CDR3 size: 17 residues. With 2 bases clipped from V and 3 bases from J, the junction kept 13 bases outside the gene matches. Germline V CDR1 and CDR2: MNHNS, SASEGT. In nucleotides, the CDR3 is TGTGCCAGCAGTGAATCTGAGATTGGGCTAGCGGACTACGAGCAGTACTTC. This translates into CASSESEIGLADYEQYF.

The gene calls are TRBV6-5 and TRBJ1-5, with TRBD1 matching over 10 bases. V dropped 5 bases and J dropped 7; count of bases not matched to a gene: 8. Germline V lookup: CDR1 MNHEY, CDR2 SVGAGI. The CDR3 totals 15 residues. The CDR3 sequence: CASSRGQGGFQPQHF. The CDR3 coding sequence is TGTGCCAGCAGTAGAGGACAGGGGGGATTCCAGCCCCAGCATTTT.

The chain couples TRBV9 to TRBJ1-4; D unresolved. CDR3 length: 16 residues. Trimming left V 3 bases short and J 3 bases short, with 15 bases between. The V gene's germline CDR1 is SGDLS and CDR2 YYNGEE. CDR3 coding DNA: TGTGCCAGCAGCGATGAGGGTGGTTTGGCTAATGAAAAACTGTTTTTT. Amino acid sequence: CASSDEGGLANEKLFF. The full variable domain, rest sourced from reference TRBV9 and TRBJ1-4, is DSGVTQTPKHLITATGQRVTLRCSPRSGDLSVYWYQQSLDQGLQFLIQYYNGEERAKGNILERFSAQQFPDLHSELNLSSLELGDSALYFCASSDEGGLANEKLFFGSGTQLSVL.

The rearrangement uses TRBV29-1 and TRBJ1-2, with a weak D call TRBD1 (6 bases). The germline V gene has CDR1 SQVTM and CDR2 ANQGSEA. The CDR3 totals 11 residues. With 5 bases removed from V and 5 bases from J, the gap between germline ends came to 9 bases. The CDR3: CSVYRDYGYTF. The CDR3, as DNA: TGCAGCGTTTACAGGGATTATGGCTACACCTTC.

Turning to this clone: The sample holds other DNA sequences that translate to the same CDR3. The rearrangement links TRBV27 to TRBJ1-6, with TRBD1 identical over 7 bases. CDR3 length: 13 residues. The germline gives CDR1 MNHEY, CDR2 SMNVEV (reference sequence). Unmatched junction bases numbered 0, after V lost 3 bases and J lost 7 bases. CDR3 in amino acids: CASSFRGNSPLHF. The DNA of the CDR3 is TGTGCCAGCAGTTTCAGGGGGAATTCACCCCTCCACTTT.

This clone appeared once. The J gene is TRBJ2-1, the V gene TRBV6-5; a weak D match, TRBD2 (7 bases). Germline CDR1 and CDR2: MNHEY and SVGAGI. V was cut by 6 bases and J by 7 bases, with 19 bases left in between. The CDR3 covers 15 residues. DNA for the CDR3: TGTGCCAGCAGGCCGCTTGGGGGGGGGCAGAATGAGCAGTTCTTC. Protein product: CASRPLGGGQNEQFF.

The V gene is TRBV11-3, the J gene TRBJ1-1; 7 nucleotides match TRBD1. The germline gives CDR1 SGHNT, CDR2 YENEEA. V lost 5 bases and J lost 0; bases outside the gene matches: 3. CDR3 length: 14 amino acids. The chain's CDR3 is CASSRDSLNTEAFF. Written as DNA, the CDR3 is TGTGCCAGCAGCCGGGACAGTCTGAACACTGAAGCTTTCTTT.